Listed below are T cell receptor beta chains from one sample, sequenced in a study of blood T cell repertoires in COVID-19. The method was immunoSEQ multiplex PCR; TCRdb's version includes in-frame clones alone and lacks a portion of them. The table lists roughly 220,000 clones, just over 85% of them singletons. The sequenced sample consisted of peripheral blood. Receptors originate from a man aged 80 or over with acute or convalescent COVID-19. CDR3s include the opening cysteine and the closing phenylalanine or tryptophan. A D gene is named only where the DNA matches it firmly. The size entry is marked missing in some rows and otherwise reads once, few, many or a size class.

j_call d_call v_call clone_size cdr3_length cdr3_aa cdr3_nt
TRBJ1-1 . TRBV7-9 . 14 CASSLVGGMTEAFF TGTGCCAGCAGCTTAGTGGGGGGTATGACTGAAGCTTTCTTT
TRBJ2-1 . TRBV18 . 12 CASSPGYNEQFF TGTGCCAGCTCACCCGGGTACAATGAGCAGTTCTTC
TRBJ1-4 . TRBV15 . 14 CATTSAGLREKLFF TGTGCCACCACCTCGGCGGGCCTAAGGGAAAAACTGTTTTTT
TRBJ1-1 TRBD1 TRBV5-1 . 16 CASSLGEVRGPDEAFF TGCGCCAGCAGCTTGGGGGAGGTCAGGGGGCCTGATGAAGCTTTCTTT
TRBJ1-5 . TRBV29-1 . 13 CSVELPGNQPQHF TGCAGCGTTGAACTACCAGGGAATCAGCCCCAGCATTTT
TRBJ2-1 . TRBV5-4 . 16 CASSLASGAVYNEQFF TGTGCCAGCAGCTTGGCCTCGGGAGCAGTCTACAATGAGCAGTTCTTC
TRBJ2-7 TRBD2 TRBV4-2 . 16 CASSPHVSGGVYEQYF TGTGCCAGCAGCCCCCACGTGTCGGGAGGGGTCTACGAGCAGTACTTC
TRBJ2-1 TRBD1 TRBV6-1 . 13 CASSDVQGIVQFF TGTGCCAGCAGTGATGTACAGGGGATAGTGCAGTTCTTC
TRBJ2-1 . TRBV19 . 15 CASSAPGTLRHEQFF TGTGCCAGTAGTGCCCCCGGGACTCTTCGCCATGAGCAGTTCTTC
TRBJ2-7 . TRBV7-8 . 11 CASTRGAEQYF TGTGCCAGCACCCGGGGGGCTGAGCAGTACTTC
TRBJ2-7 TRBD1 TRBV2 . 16 CASRDRVGQGAYEQYF TGTGCCAGCAGGGACCGAGTGGGACAGGGGGCCTACGAGCAGTACTTC
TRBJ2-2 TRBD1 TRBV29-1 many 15 CSVGLQGAVTGELFF TGCAGCGTTGGTCTACAGGGGGCGGTCACCGGGGAGCTGTTTTTT
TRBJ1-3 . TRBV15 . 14 CATSRQRSGNTIYF TGTGCCACCAGCAGACAGCGATCTGGAAACACCATATATTTT
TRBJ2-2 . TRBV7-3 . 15 CASSFQGQNTGELFF TGTGCCAGCAGCTTTCAGGGGCAGAACACCGGGGAGCTGTTTTTT
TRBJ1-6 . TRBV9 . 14 CASSVRGSNSPLHF TGTGCCAGCAGCGTACGCGGTTCGAATTCACCCCTCCACTTT
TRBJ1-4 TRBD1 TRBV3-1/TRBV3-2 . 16 CASSPMAGQVNEKLFF TGTGCCAGCAGCCCGATGGCGGGACAGGTTAATGAAAAACTGTTTTTT
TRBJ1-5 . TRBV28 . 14 CASRAGLRDQPQHF TGTGCCAGCAGGGCCGGACTTAGGGATCAGCCCCAGCATTTT
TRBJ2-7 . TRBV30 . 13 CAWSTLVGYEQYF TGTGCCTGGAGTACCCTAGTCGGCTACGAGCAGTACTTC
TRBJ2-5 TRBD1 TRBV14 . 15 CASSRVGGQGETQYF TGTGCCAGCAGCCGAGTGGGGGGACAGGGTGAGACCCAGTACTTC
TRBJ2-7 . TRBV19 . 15 CASSIAAATDYEQYF TGTGCCAGTAGTATAGCCGCGGCAACTGACTACGAGCAGTACTTC
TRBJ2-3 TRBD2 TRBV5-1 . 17 CASSLGTSGNLPDTQYF TGCGCCAGCAGTCTCGGGACTAGCGGGAACCTTCCAGATACGCAGTATTTT
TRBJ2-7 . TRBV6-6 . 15 CASSPPGKPSYEQYF TGTGCCAGCAGTCCCCCGGGTAAGCCCTCCTACGAGCAGTACTTC
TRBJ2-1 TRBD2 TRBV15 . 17 CATSKGLAGPLYNEQFF TGTGCCACCAGCAAGGGACTAGCGGGACCCCTTTACAATGAGCAGTTCTTC
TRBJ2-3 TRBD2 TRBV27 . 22 CASSFRQLAGLAGGYGKDTQYF TGTGCCAGCAGTTTTCGGCAGTTGGCGGGACTAGCGGGAGGATACGGTAAAGATACGCAGTATTTT
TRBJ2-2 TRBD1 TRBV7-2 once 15 CASSPYRGFTGELFF TGTGCCAGCAGCCCGTACAGGGGGTTTACCGGGGAGCTGTTTTTT
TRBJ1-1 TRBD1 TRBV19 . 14 CASSTQLDRGAAFF TGTGCCAGTAGTACGCAGCTCGACAGGGGAGCAGCTTTCTTT
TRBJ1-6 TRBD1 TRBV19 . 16 CASRIGQGPINSPLHF TGTGCCAGTCGGATCGGACAGGGGCCGATTAATTCACCCCTCCACTTT
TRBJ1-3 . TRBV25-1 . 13 CASSDPVGNTIYF TGTGCCAGCAGTGACCCGGTGGGAAACACCATATATTTT
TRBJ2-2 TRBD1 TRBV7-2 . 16 CASGDATGALTGELFF TGTGCCAGCGGCGATGCGACAGGGGCCCTCACCGGGGAGCTGTTTTTT
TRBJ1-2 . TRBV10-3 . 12 CAISEDGNGYTF TGTGCCATCAGTGAGGACGGGAATGGCTACACCTTC
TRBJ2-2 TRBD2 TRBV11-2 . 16 CASSSTSGRYTGELFF TGTGCCAGCAGCTCCACTAGCGGGAGATACACCGGGGAGCTGTTTTTT
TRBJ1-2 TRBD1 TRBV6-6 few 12 CASSRTGMYYTF TGTGCCAGCAGTCGGACAGGAATGTACTACACCTTC
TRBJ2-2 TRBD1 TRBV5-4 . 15 CASSAGQGVTGELFF TGTGCCAGCAGCGCGGGACAGGGGGTCACCGGGGAGCTGTTTTTT
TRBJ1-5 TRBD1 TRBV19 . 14 CASSKAGTATPQHF TGTGCCAGTAGTAAGGCTGGGACAGCCACTCCCCAGCATTTT
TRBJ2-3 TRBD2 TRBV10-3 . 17 CAISDLEAGGPVDTQYF TGTGCCATCAGTGATCTCGAAGCGGGAGGGCCAGTAGATACGCAGTATTTT
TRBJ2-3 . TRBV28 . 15 CASSSRGRITDTQYF TGTGCCAGCAGCTCGAGAGGCAGAATCACAGATACGCAGTATTTT
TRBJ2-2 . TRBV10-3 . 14 CAISAVGANGELFF TGTGCCATCAGTGCGGTGGGAGCAAACGGGGAGCTGTTTTTT
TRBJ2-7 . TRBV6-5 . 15 CASSYGTASSYEQYF TGTGCCAGCAGTTACGGGACTGCGAGCTCCTACGAGCAGTACTTC
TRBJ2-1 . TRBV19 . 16 CASSRGSRVSYNEQFF TGTGCCAGTAGTAGGGGATCGAGGGTATCCTACAATGAGCAGTTCTTC
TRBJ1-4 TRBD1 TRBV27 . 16 CASSTSNRGLGEKLFF TGTGCCAGCAGTACGTCAAACAGGGGGTTGGGTGAAAAACTGTTTTTT
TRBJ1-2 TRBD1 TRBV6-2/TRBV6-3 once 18 CASSHKPYRQGTNYGYTF TGTGCCAGCAGCCATAAGCCGTACCGACAGGGTACGAACTATGGCTACACCTTC